This section outlines one T cell receptor (beta chain) sequence together with its context. The data were taken from a study of identical twins. V gave up 5 bases and J gave up 5 bases, with 10 bases separating them. CDR1 and CDR2 from the germline V gene are SGHNT and YENEEA. The CDR3 covers 13 residues. One entry per CDR3 protein results from TCRdb running MiXCR on the 5' RACE reads. This table holds 1.5 million or so distinct CDR3 sequences, around a third found once. What was sequenced was cord blood. The receptor was derived from a newborn girl in good health. The rearrangement links TRBV11-3 to TRBJ2-1; no reliable D call. This CDR3 reads CASSLDTDNEQFF. The CDR3, as DNA: TGTGCCAGCAGCCTCGACACCGACAATGAGCAGTTCTTC.